These 27 T cell receptor beta chains originate from one sample sequenced in a study of cytomegalovirus exposure and HLA in healthy donors. Profiling relied on immunoSEQ multiplex PCR, and the TCRdb table lists in-frame clones only, not all of them. Of about 98,000 clones listed, about 95% are singletons. Sequenced: PBMCs. All receptors come from a woman between 18 and 30 years old in good health and CMV-seronegative.

The chain couples TRBV27 to TRBJ1-2; D gene uncertain. Trimming removed 0 bases at V and 5 bases at J, with 7 bases between. CDR1 and CDR2 from the germline V gene are MNHEY and SMNVEV (reference sequence). The CDR3 covers 13 residues. For the CDR3, the DNA is TGTGCCAGCAGTTTATCAGAACAGTATGGCTACACCTTC. Translating it yields CASSLSEQYGYTF.

The chain combines TRBV7-9 with TRBJ2-1, with TRBD2 as a possible D gene (5 bases). V lost 8 bases and J lost 8, with 16 bases in between. The CDR3 is 13 amino acids. Germline CDR1 reads SEHNR; CDR2 reads FQNEAQ (reference sequence). The CDR3 spells CASALRFSDEQFF. CDR3 in DNA: TGTGCCAGCGCCTTGAGATTTAGCGATGAGCAGTTCTTC. The variable domain in full, completed from reference TRBV7-9 and TRBJ2-1, reads DTGVSQNPRHKITKRGQNVTFRCDPISEHNRLYWYRQTLGQGPEFLTYFQNEAQLEKSRLLSDRFSAERPKGSFSTLEIQRTEQGDSAMYLCASALRFSDEQFFGPGTRLTVL.

The chain employs TRBV4-1 and TRBJ1-6; D may be TRBD1 (5 bases). The germline CDR1 and CDR2 sequences are MGHRA and YSYEKL. V lost 1 base, J lost 4 bases, and 23 bases lay in between. The CDR3 totals 20 residues. CDR3 nucleotide sequence: TGCGCCAGCAGCCAAGCAGTTAGACAGAGCTCGCGGAGATATAATTCACCCCTCCACTTT. This encodes CASSQAVRQSSRRYNSPLHF.

The chain links TRBV27 to TRBJ1-5; a possible D gene is TRBD1 (5 bases). Germline values: CDR1 MNHEY, CDR2 SMNVEV (reference sequence). This CDR3 is 13 amino acids long. Trimming removed 5 bases from V and 6 bases from J, with 11 bases in between. The CDR3 sequence is CASSRRGFQPQHF. DNA for the CDR3: TGTGCCAGCAGTCGTCGGGGGTTTCAGCCCCAGCATTTT.

This clone has a handful of counts. This chain uses TRBV19 with TRBJ1-5; 9 positions agree with TRBD1. The CDR3 contains 16 residues. Germline CDR1 and CDR2: LNHDA and SQIVND (reference sequence). With V trimmed by 5 bases and J by 4 bases, 9 bases remained unmatched. The CDR3: CASSSPGQGSNQPQHF. Here the CDR3 DNA reads TGTGCCAGTAGTTCACCGGGACAGGGTTCAAATCAGCCCCAGCATTTT.

This chain uses TRBV5-1 with TRBJ2-7; 10 nucleotides line up with TRBD2. This CDR3 has 16 amino acids. Germline assignment: CDR1 SGHRS and CDR2 YFSETQ. V lost 6 bases, J lost 7 bases, and 16 bases stayed unmatched. CDR3 sequence reads: CASTSSRAGGREEQYF. The CDR3 DNA follows: TGCGCCAGCACCTCTAGTCGAGCGGGAGGGCGGGAAGAGCAGTACTTC. Full variable domain (remainder filled in from reference TRBV5-1 and TRBJ2-7): KAGVTQTPRYLIKTRGQQVTLSCSPISGHRSVSWYQQTPGQGLQFLFEYFSETQRNKGNFPGRFSGRQFSNSRSEMNVSTLELGDSALYLCASTSSRAGGREEQYFGPGTRLTVT.

The rearrangement joins TRBV6-5 to TRBJ1-1, with unresolved D. The CDR3 covers 12 residues. CDR1 is MNHEY and CDR2 is SVGAGI in the germline V gene. Trimming shortened V by 2 bases and J by 7 bases, and 8 bases separated the two germline ends. The CDR3: CASSYGGVEAFF. The CDR3 region has the DNA TGTGCCAGCAGTTACGGCGGTGTTGAAGCTTTCTTT.

This chain's CDR3 is CASSSRDRGFDTANTEAFF. The CDR3 DNA sequence: TGTGCCAGTAGTAGCAGGGACAGGGGGTTTGATACCGCGAACACTGAAGCTTTCTTT. The chain employs TRBV19 and TRBJ1-1; 11 nucleotides line up with TRBD1. CDR1 is LNHDA and CDR2 is SQIVND in the germline V gene (reference sequence). This CDR3 has 19 amino acids. With V trimmed by 4 bases and J by 1 base, 14 bases remained unmatched. Using reference TRBV19 and TRBJ1-1 for the parts outside the CDR3, the full variable domain is DGGITQSPKYLFRKEGQNVTLSCEQNLNHDAMYWYRQDPGQGLRLIYYSQIVNDFQKGDIAEGYSVSREKKESFPLTVTSAQKNPTAFYLCASSSRDRGFDTANTEAFFGQGTRLTVV.

The chain recombines TRBV11-2 with TRBJ2-7; the D gene is possibly TRBD2 (6 bases). V was shortened by 5 bases and J by 4 bases, with 12 bases between the two germline ends. The CDR3 sequence is 13 residues long. In germline, CDR1 is SGHAT, CDR2 FQNNGV. CDR3 sequence: CASSPAEGYEQYF. CDR3 nucleotide sequence: TGTGCCAGCAGCCCCGCGGAGGGGTACGAGCAGTACTTC.

The table lists this clone with a count of one. This sequence joins TRBV10-3 and TRBJ2-5; 10 bases match TRBD2. V lost 5 bases and J lost 2; bases outside the gene matches: 5. The CDR3 loop spans 15 amino acids. CDR1 and CDR2 (germline): ENHRY, SYGVKD. The CDR3 DNA follows: TGTGCCATCAGTACCGTAGCGGGGGGACAAGAGACCCAGTACTTC. The encoded protein is CAISTVAGGQETQYF.

The V gene is TRBV19, the J gene TRBJ1-2, with TRBD1 matching over 8 bases. V shed 8 bases and J 8 bases; nucleotides not matched to a gene: 7. Germline-derived CDR1 and CDR2 are LNHDA and SQIVND (reference sequence). The CDR3 length is 12 residues. In DNA, the CDR3 is TGTGCCAGTCAGGACAGGGCGGGAGGCTACACCTTC. Its protein is CASQDRAGGYTF.

This chain connects TRBV7-6 to TRBJ2-7; 9 positions agree with TRBD2. This CDR3 is built from 16 residues. Trimming cost V 2 bases and J 0 bases; bases outside gene matches: 5. Germline-derived CDR1 and CDR2 are SGHVS and FNYEAQ. CDR3 residues: CASSLSASGASYEQYF. The CDR3 nucleotides are TGTGCCAGCAGCTTAAGTGCTAGCGGGGCCTCCTACGAGCAGTACTTC. Full variable domain (outside the CDR3, taken from reference TRBV7-6 and TRBJ2-7): GAGVSQSPRYKVTKRGQDVALRCDPISGHVSLYWYRQALGQGPEFLTYFNYEAQQDKSGLPNDRFSAERPEGSISTLTIQRTEQRDSAMYRCASSLSASGASYEQYFGPGTRLTVT.

J is TRBJ2-7 and V is TRBV7-9; 9 bases align to TRBD1. The germline V gene has CDR1 SEHNR and CDR2 FQNEAQ (reference sequence). The V segment lost 4 bases and the J segment 3 bases; nucleotides outside the gene matches: 4. The CDR3 spans 14 residues. DNA for the CDR3: TGTGCCAGCAGCTCCGACAGGGGGGACTACGAGCAGTACTTC. This encodes CASSSDRGDYEQYF.

V usage is TRBV6-1 and J usage is TRBJ2-2, with 12 bases matching TRBD1. After removal of 3 bases from V and 0 bases from J, the junction contained 11 bases not matched to a gene. The CDR3 runs to 20 residues. The germline V gene has CDR1 MNHNS and CDR2 SASEGT. CDR3 sequence: CASSEVWGTGGEPNTGELFF. CDR3 DNA: TGTGCCAGCAGTGAGGTGTGGGGGACAGGGGGCGAGCCGAACACCGGGGAGCTGTTTTTT.

The genes are TRBV7-9 and TRBJ1-1, with 8 bases fitting TRBD1. Trimming took 2 bases from V and 3 from J; bases not matched to a gene: 5. The CDR3 has 15 amino acids. Germline V lookup: CDR1 SEHNR, CDR2 FQNEAQ (reference sequence). CDR3 bases: TGTGCCAGCAGCTTACAGGGGGCGGGATACACTGAAGCTTTCTTT. It specifies CASSLQGAGYTEAFF.

The V and J genes are TRBV23-1 and TRBJ2-5, with D perhaps TRBD2 (5 bases). TRBV23-1 has ORF status, its function being uncertain. V was clipped by 3 bases and J by 7 bases, with 18 bases between them. The CDR3 covers 15 residues. The CDR3 protein is CASSQRVQAWGTQYF. Here the CDR3 DNA reads TGCGCCAGCAGTCAGAGGGTCCAGGCCTGGGGGACCCAGTACTTC.

The genes are TRBV4-1 and TRBJ2-7, with TRBD2 matching 11 bases. J gave up 6 bases and V 1 base, and 8 bases lay outside the gene matches. Germline lookup yields CDR1 MGHRA and CDR2 YSYEKL. This CDR3 has 16 amino acids. The CDR3 sequence is CASSQGVTSGSIEQYF. The CDR3 bases are TGCGCCAGCAGCCAAGGAGTCACTAGCGGGAGTATCGAGCAGTACTTC.

The chain couples TRBV6-6 to TRBJ2-7; 9 bases are a match to TRBD1. CDR1 and CDR2 (germline): MNHNY, SVGAGI (reference sequence). Trimming took 4 bases from V and 0 from J; bases not matched to a gene: 7. The CDR3 loop spans 16 amino acids. CDR3 in DNA: TGTGCCAGCAGTTCCCTGGGACAGGGATTCTCCTACGAGCAGTACTTC. It specifies CASSSLGQGFSYEQYF.

The gene calls are TRBV5-6 and TRBJ2-2; 9 bases align to TRBD2. Germline V gives CDR1 SGHDT, CDR2 YYEEEE. Trimming at V came to 4 bases and at J to 4 bases, leaving 14 bases not matched to a gene. The CDR3 covers 18 residues. The CDR3 sequence: CASSLGRLRGGATGELFF. The CDR3 nucleotides are TGTGCCAGCAGCCTCGGTCGGCTGCGGGGGGGCGCCACCGGGGAGCTGTTTTTT.

The chain's CDR3 is CASSPRDSRQTGELFF. DNA for the CDR3: TGTGCCAGCAGCCCCAGGGACAGCAGACAGACCGGGGAGCTGTTTTTT. This chain uses TRBV9 with TRBJ2-2; 7 nucleotides match TRBD1. The length of the CDR3 is 16 residues. V lost 4 bases, J lost 5 bases, and 11 bases stayed unmatched. Germline lookup yields CDR1 SGDLS and CDR2 YYNGEE. The full variable domain, in which reference TRBV9 and TRBJ2-2 provide the parts outside the CDR3, is DSGVTQTPKHLITATGQRVTLRCSPRSGDLSVYWYQQSLDQGLQFLIQYYNGEERAKGNILERFSAQQFPDLHSELNLSSLELGDSALYFCASSPRDSRQTGELFFGEGSRLTVL.

This chain connects TRBV11-3 to TRBJ2-5; weak D call: TRBD2 (5 bases). The germline V and J ends were trimmed by 1 base and 5 bases, with 11 bases remaining between them. Germline CDR1 SGHNT, CDR2 YENEEA. This CDR3 comprises 14 residues. The CDR3 region has the DNA TGTGCCAGCAGCTTAGGAGGGCTTCGGGAGACCCAGTACTTC. Its protein product is CASSLGGLRETQYF.

To note about this clone: Within the sample, other DNA sequences also encode this same CDR3. CDR3 in amino acids: CASSLGLVYEQYF. The CDR3, as DNA: TGTGCCAGCAGCCTAGGGCTAGTCTACGAGCAGTACTTC. The rearrangement uses TRBV11-2 and TRBJ2-7; the D is unclear. Germline V gives CDR1 SGHAT, CDR2 FQNNGV. V gave up 5 bases and J gave up 3 bases, with 11 bases separating them. This CDR3 has 13 amino acids.

This clone was recorded only once. The V call is TRBV5-4, the J call TRBJ2-1; TRBD2 might be the D (7 bases). Germline V gives CDR1 SGHNT, CDR2 YYREEE (reference sequence). The CDR3 contains 14 residues. V dropped 2 bases and J dropped 5 bases, with 11 bases sitting between them. The CDR3 DNA follows: TGTGCCAGCAGCTTCTCGGGGGGCGACAATGAGCAGTTCTTC. Encoded protein: CASSFSGGDNEQFF.

This sequence joins TRBV7-5 and TRBJ2-1; the listed D gene, TRBD2, was not tested against the DNA. TRBV7-5 is designated a pseudogene. The CDR3 has 19 amino acids. For the CDR3, the DNA is TGTGCCAGAAGCGCCAGACTAGCGGGAGGGACAATAAACTACAATGAGCAGTTCTTC. Protein sequence: CARSARLAGGTINYNEQFF.

The CDR3 sequence: CASSLVGGMNTEAFF. DNA for the CDR3: TGCGCCAGCAGCTTGGTTGGGGGGATGAACACTGAAGCTTTCTTT. The rearrangement uses TRBV5-1 and TRBJ1-1; D is possibly TRBD1 (5 bases). Germline V lookup: CDR1 SGHRS, CDR2 YFSETQ. Trimming shortened V by 0 bases and J by 0 bases, and 9 bases separated the two germline ends. The length of the CDR3 is 15 residues.

The V gene is TRBV11-2, the J gene TRBJ2-7, with 12 bases matching TRBD2. This CDR3 has 17 residues. V trimming: 0 bases; J trimming: 3 bases; junction bases outside the gene matches: 6. Germline CDR1 reads SGHAT; CDR2 reads FQNNGV. CDR3 coding DNA: TGTGCCAGCAGCTTAGATGCCTTGGGACTAGCGGGCTACGAGCAGTACTTC. Translating gives CASSLDALGLAGYEQYF.

V gene TRBV9 combines with J gene TRBJ2-3; possible D gene TRBD1, 6 bases. Germline V gene lookup returns CDR1 SGDLS and CDR2 YYNGEE. The V end was cut by 4 bases, the J end by 5 bases, with 17 bases between. The CDR3 covers 15 residues. CDR3 nucleotide sequence: TGTGCCAGCAGCCCCTCGGGCAGGGGAATAGATACGCAGTATTTT. Encoded protein: CASSPSGRGIDTQYF.